This is a list of T cell receptor beta chains from one sample in a study of cytomegalovirus exposure and HLA in healthy donors. Assay: immunoSEQ multiplex PCR; the TCRdb copy retains only in-frame clones and omits some. The sample records about 120,000 clones, about 75% being singletons. Sequencing used PBMCs. These receptors were obtained from a man between 60 and 75 years old in good health and CMV-seropositive. Both conserved end residues are part of each CDR3. The D gene is left open where the match is weak. Size values are once, few and many counts, or a class for expanded clones, and some rows have none.

d_gene,j_gene,v_gene,abundance,len,CDR3nt,CDR3aa
TRBD1,TRBJ2-7,TRBV4-1,NA,16,TGCGCCAGCAGCCATGGGAGGGACAGGGGCCTGGGGGAGCAGTACTTC,CASSHGRDRGLGEQYF
NA,TRBJ2-7,TRBV11-2,NA,17,TGTGCCAGCAGCTTAGGTTTGACGTGGGGACAAACCTACGAGCAGTACTTC,CASSLGLTWGQTYEQYF
TRBD1,TRBJ1-2,TRBV27,once,14,TGTGCCAGCAGTGCCGGGACAGGGCGCTATGGCTACACCTTC,CASSAGTGRYGYTF
TRBD1,TRBJ2-7,TRBV6-5,few,14,TGTGCCAGCAGGGGGCAGGGGGCATCCTACGAGCAGTACTTC,CASRGQGASYEQYF
TRBD2,TRBJ2-1,TRBV4-2,NA,14,TGTGCCAGCAGTAGCGGGGGCACCTACAATGAGCAGTTCTTC,CASSSGGTYNEQFF
TRBD1,TRBJ1-1,TRBV29-1,NA,13,TGCAGCGGCTCACAGGGGATGAACACTGAAGCTTTCTTT,CSGSQGMNTEAFF
TRBD2,TRBJ2-1,TRBV29-1,NA,15,TGCAGCGTTCGACTAGCGGGAGGGTCCTACAATGAGCAGTTCTTC,CSVRLAGGSYNEQFF
TRBD1,TRBJ1-4,TRBV6-5,NA,14,TGTGCCAGCAGTTTGACAGGGGAACATGAAAAACTGTTTTTT,CASSLTGEHEKLFF
NA,TRBJ2-1,TRBV10-3,NA,14,TGTGCCATTGGGGACTCAACGTCCTACAATGAGCAGTTCTTC,CAIGDSTSYNEQFF
TRBD1,TRBJ2-2,TRBV10-3,NA,15,TGTGCCACTAGAGGACAGGGGGCGAGCACCGGGGAGCTGTTTTTT,CATRGQGASTGELFF
TRBD2,TRBJ2-2,TRBV5-1,NA,16,TGCGCCAGCAGCAAGGGACTAGCGGGAAACACCGGGGAGCTGTTTTTT,CASSKGLAGNTGELFF
TRBD2,TRBJ2-3,TRBV10-3,NA,19,TGTGCCATCAGTGAGTCGCCTTTGGTCTTTCGCGGGGGAACAGATACGCAGTATTTT,CAISESPLVFRGGTDTQYF
TRBD1,TRBJ1-1,TRBV7-9,NA,14,TGTGCCAGCAGCCTCACAGGGGGATGGGCTGAAGCTTTCTTT,CASSLTGGWAEAFF
TRBD2,TRBJ2-3,TRBV27,NA,20,TGTGCCAGCAGTTTATCCCCTAGCGGGAGGGCCCGGGCAGGCACAGATACGCAGTATTTT,CASSLSPSGRARAGTDTQYF
NA,TRBJ1-1,TRBV5-1,few,15,TGCGCCAGCAGCCCCTGGGGGGGATCGAACACTGAAGCTTTCTTT,CASSPWGGSNTEAFF
TRBD1,TRBJ1-5,TRBV5-6,NA,15,TGTGCCAGCAGTTTGGGACAGCTCCTCAATCAGCCCCAGCATTTT,CASSLGQLLNQPQHF
NA,TRBJ2-5,TRBV2,NA,15,TGTGCCAGCAGTCGATCCGACAGCCCCCAAGAGACCCAGTACTTC,CASSRSDSPQETQYF
NA,TRBJ2-1,TRBV28,once,13,TGTGCCAGCCAATGGGGGGTCGGCAATGAGCAGTTCTTC,CASQWGVGNEQFF
NA,TRBJ1-6,TRBV11-2,few,13,TGTGCCAGCAGCTTAGAACGGTGGTTTACCCTCCACTTT,CASSLERWFTLHF
TRBD1,TRBJ1-1,TRBV6-5,few,13,TGTGCCAGCAGCCGACAGGGGAGAACTGAAGCTTTCTTT,CASSRQGRTEAFF
NA,TRBJ1-1,TRBV18,NA,15,TGTGCCAGCTCACCTCGGCACGGGGAGAACACTGAAGCTTTCTTT,CASSPRHGENTEAFF
TRBD1,TRBJ1-2,TRBV11-2,few,14,TGTGCCAGCAGCTTGCAAACAGGGGAGTATGGCTACACCTTC,CASSLQTGEYGYTF
NA,TRBJ1-1,TRBV9,NA,15,TGTGCCAGCAGCGTAGCTATGAGGGCTGGGACTGAAGCTTTCTTT,CASSVAMRAGTEAFF
TRBD1,TRBJ1-5,TRBV6-1,NA,15,TGTGCCAGCAGTGTGGGACAGGCACGCAATCAGCCCCAGCATTTT,CASSVGQARNQPQHF
NA,TRBJ1-1,TRBV19,NA,19,TGTGCCAGTAGCATCAGCTCAGGAACAGGCCGCGTCCTGAACACTGAAGCTTTCTTT,CASSISSGTGRVLNTEAFF
TRBD1,TRBJ2-7,TRBV5-1,few,15,TGCGCCAGCAGCTCGGGACAGGGCTACTCCTACGAGCAGTACTTC,CASSSGQGYSYEQYF
NA,TRBJ1-2,TRBV5-1,NA,15,TGCGCCAGCAGCCCCGCACCTCCACGAGGTTATGGCTACACCTTC,CASSPAPPRGYGYTF
TRBD1,TRBJ2-1,TRBV6-1,NA,15,TGTGCCAGCAGTGGTAAACAGGGGGCGGACAATGAGCAGTTCTTC,CASSGKQGADNEQFF
NA,TRBJ2-4,TRBV7-8,NA,11,TGTGCCAGCAGCTTAGGCGGCAGTCAGTACTTC,CASSLGGSQYF
NA,TRBJ2-7,TRBV7-9,NA,15,TGTGCCAGCAGCCCCCCCTTAGCGGACTCCTACGAGCAGTACTTC,CASSPPLADSYEQYF
TRBD2,TRBJ2-4,TRBV19,few,15,TGTGCCAGTAGTAGAACGGCGGGAGTTCGAAACATTCAGTACTTC,CASSRTAGVRNIQYF